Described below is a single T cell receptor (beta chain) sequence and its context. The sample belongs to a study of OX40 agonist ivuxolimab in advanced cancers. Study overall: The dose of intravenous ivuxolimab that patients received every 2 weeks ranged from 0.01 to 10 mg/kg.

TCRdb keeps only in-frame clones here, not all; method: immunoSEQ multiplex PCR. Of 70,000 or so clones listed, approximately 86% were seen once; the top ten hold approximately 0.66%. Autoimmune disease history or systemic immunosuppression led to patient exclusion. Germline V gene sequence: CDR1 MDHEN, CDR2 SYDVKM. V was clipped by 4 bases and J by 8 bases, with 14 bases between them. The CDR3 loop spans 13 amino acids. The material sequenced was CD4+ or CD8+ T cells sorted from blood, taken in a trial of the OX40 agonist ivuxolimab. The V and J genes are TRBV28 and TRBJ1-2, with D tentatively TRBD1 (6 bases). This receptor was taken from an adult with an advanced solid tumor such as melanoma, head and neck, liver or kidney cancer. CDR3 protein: CASSSPGARGYTF. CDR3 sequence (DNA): TGTGCCAGCAGTTCGCCGGGGGCGCGAGGCTACACCTTC.